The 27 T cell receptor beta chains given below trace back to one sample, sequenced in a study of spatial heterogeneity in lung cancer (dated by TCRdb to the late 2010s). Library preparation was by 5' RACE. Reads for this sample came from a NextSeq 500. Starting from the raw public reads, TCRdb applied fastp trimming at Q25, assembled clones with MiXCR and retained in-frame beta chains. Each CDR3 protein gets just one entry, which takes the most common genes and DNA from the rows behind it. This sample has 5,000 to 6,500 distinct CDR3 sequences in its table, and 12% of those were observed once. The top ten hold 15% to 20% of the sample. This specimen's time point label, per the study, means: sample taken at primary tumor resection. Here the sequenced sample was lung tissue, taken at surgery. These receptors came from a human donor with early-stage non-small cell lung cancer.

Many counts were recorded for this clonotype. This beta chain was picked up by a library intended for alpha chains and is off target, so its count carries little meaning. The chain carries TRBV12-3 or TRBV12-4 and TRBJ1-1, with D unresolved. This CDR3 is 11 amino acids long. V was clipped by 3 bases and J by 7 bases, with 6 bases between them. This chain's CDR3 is CASSLKGEAFF. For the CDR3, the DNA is TGTGCCAGCAGTTTGAAGGGTGAAGCTTTCTTT.

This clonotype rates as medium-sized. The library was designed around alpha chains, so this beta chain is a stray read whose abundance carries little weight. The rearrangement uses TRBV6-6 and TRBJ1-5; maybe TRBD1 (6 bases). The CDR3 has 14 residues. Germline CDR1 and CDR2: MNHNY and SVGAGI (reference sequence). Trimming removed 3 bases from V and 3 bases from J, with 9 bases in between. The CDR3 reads CASSYPGVNQPQHF. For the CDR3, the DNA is TGTGCCAGCAGTTATCCAGGGGTCAATCAGCCCCAGCATTTT.

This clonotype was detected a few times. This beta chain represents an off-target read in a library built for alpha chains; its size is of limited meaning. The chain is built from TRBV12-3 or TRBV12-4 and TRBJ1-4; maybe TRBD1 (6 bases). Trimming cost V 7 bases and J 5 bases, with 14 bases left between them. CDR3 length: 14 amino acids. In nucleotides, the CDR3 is TGTGCCAGCACCGAACAGGGATTCAATGAAAAACTGTTTTTT. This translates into CASTEQGFNEKLFF.

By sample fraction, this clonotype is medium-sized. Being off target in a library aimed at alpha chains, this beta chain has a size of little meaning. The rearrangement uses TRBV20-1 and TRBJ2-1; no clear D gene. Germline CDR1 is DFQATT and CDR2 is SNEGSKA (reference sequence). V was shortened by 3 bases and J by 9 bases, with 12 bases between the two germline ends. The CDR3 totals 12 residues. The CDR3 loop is CSASRRPGEQFF. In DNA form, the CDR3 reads TGCAGTGCTAGCCGCCGTCCTGGTGAGCAGTTCTTC.

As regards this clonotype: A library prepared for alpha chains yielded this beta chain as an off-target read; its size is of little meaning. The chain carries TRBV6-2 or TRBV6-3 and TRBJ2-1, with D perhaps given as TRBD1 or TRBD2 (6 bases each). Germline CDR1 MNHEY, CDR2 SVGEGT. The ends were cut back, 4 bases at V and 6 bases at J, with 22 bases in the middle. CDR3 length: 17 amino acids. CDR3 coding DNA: TGTGCCAGCAGTTCGCGGGAACACCTCGGGGACATCAATGAGCAGTTCTTC. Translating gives CASSSREHLGDINEQFF.

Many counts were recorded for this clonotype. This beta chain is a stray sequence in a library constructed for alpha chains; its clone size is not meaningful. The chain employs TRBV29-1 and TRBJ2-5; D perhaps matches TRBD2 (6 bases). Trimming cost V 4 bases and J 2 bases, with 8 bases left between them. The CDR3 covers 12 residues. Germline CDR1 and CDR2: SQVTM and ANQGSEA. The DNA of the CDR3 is TGCAGCGTTGGGGACTCACAAGAGACCCAGTACTTC. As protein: CSVGDSQETQYF.

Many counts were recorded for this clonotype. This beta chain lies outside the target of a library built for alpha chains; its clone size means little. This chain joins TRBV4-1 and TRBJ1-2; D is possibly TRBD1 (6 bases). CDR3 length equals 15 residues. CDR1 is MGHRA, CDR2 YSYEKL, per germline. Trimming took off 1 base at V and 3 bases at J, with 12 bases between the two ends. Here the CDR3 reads CASSQVRGKDYGYTF. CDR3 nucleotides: TGCGCCAGCAGCCAAGTAAGGGGGAAGGACTATGGCTACACCTTC.

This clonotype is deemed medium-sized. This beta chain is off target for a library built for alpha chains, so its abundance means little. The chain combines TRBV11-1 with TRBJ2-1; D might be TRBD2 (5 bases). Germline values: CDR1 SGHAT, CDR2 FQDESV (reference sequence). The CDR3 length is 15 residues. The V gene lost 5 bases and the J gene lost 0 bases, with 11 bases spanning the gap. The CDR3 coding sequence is TGTGCCAGCAGCCGAGGGTCTTACTCCTACAATGAGCAGTTCTTC. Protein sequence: CASSRGSYSYNEQFF. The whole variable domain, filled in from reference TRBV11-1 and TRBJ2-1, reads EAEVAQSPRYKITEKSQAVAFWCDPISGHATLYWYRQILGQGPELLVQFQDESVVDDSQLPKDRFSAERLKGVDSTLKIQPAELGDSAMYLCASSRGSYSYNEQFFGPGTRLTVL.

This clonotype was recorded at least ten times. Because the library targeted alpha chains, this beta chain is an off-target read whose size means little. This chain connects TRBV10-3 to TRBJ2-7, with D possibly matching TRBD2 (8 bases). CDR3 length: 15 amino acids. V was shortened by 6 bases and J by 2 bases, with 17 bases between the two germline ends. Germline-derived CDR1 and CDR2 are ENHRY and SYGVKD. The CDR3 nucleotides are TGTGCCATCAGAAACCCAGGGGGACTAGCCTACGAGCAGTACTTC. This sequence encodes CAIRNPGGLAYEQYF.

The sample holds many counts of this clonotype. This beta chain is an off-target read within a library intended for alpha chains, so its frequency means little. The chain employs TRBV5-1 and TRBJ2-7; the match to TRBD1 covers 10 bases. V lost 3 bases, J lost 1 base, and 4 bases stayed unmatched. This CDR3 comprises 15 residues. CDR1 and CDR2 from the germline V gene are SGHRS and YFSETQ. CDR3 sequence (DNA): TGCGCCAGCAGCTGGGGACAGGGGTTGTCCTACGAGCAGTACTTC. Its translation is CASSWGQGLSYEQYF.

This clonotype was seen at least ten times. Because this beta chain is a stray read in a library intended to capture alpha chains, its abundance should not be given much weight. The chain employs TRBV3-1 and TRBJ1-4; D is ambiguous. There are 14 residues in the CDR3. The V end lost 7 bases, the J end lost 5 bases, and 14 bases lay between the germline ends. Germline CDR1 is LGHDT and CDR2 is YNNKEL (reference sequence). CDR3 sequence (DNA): TGTGCCAGCACCCAGACTGGACTAAATGAAAAACTGTTTTTT. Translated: CASTQTGLNEKLFF.

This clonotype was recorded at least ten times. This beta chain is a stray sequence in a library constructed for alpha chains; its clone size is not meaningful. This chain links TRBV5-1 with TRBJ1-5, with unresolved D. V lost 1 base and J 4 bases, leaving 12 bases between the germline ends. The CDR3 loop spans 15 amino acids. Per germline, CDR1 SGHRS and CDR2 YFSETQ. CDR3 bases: TGCGCCAGCAGCTTGTGGGGATCTGATAATCAGCCCCAGCATTTT. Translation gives CASSLWGSDNQPQHF.

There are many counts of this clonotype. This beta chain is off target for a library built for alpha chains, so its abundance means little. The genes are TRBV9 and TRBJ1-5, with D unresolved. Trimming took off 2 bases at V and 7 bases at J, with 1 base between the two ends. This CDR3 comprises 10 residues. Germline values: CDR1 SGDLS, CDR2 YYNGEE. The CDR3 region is CASSVQPQHF. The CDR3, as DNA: TGTGCCAGCAGCGTGCAGCCCCAGCATTTT.

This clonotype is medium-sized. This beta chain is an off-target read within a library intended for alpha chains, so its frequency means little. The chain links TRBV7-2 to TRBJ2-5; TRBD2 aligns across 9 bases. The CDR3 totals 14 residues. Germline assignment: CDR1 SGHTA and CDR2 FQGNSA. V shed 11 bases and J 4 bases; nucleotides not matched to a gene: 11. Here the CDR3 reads CASTRREGPETQYF. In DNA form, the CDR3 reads TGTGCCTCCACGCGGCGGGAGGGCCCAGAGACCCAGTACTTC. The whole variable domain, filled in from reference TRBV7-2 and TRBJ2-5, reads GAGVSQSPSNKVTEKGKDVELRCDPISGHTALYWYRQSLGQGLEFLIYFQGNSAPDKSGLPSDRFSAERTGGSVSTLTIQRTQQEDSAVYLCASTRREGPETQYFGPGTRLLVL.

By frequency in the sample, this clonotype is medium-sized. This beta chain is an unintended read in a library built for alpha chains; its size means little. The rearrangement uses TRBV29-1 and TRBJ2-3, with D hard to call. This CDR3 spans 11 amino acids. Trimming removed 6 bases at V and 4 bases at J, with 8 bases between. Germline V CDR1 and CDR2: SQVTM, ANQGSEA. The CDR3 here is CSVADPDTQYF. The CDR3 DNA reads TGCAGCGTGGCAGACCCAGATACGCAGTATTTT.

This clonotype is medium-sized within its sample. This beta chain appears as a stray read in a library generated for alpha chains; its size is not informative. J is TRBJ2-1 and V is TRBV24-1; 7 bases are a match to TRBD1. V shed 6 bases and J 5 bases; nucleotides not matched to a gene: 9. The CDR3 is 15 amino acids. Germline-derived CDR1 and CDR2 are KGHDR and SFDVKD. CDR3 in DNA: TGTGCCACCAGTCCCCTCAGGGGGAATAACAATGAGCAGTTCTTC. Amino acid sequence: CATSPLRGNNNEQFF.

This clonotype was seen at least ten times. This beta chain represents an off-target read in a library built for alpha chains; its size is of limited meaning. CDR3 coding DNA: TGTGCCAGCAAGTTTCCAGCAGCCACCGGGGAGCTGTTTTTT. It specifies CASKFPAATGELFF. The chain carries TRBV6-5 and TRBJ2-2; D remains unclear. This CDR3 spans 14 amino acids. Looked up from germline, CDR1 is MNHEY and CDR2 is SVGAGI. V lost 7 bases, J lost 4 bases, and 13 bases lay in between.

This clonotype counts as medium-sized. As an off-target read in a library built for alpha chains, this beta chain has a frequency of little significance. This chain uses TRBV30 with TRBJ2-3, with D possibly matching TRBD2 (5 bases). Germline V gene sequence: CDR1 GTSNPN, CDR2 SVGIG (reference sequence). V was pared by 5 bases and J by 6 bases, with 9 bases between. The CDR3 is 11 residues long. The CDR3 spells CAWERADTQYF. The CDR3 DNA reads TGTGCCTGGGAGAGGGCTGATACGCAGTATTTT.

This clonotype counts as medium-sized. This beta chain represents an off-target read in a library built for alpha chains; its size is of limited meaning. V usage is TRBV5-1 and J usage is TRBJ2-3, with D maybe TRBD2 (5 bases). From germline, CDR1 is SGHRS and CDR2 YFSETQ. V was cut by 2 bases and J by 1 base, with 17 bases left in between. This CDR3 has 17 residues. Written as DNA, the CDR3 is TGCGCCAGCAGCTTTGCCTCCGTGGGAGTCGGCACAGATACGCAGTATTTT. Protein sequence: CASSFASVGVGTDTQYF.

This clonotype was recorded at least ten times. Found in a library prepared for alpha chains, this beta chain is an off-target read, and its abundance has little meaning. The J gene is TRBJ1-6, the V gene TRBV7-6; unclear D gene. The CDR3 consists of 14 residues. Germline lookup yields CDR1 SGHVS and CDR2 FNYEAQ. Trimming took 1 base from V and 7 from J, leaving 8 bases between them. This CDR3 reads CASSLGSENSPLHF. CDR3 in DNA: TGTGCCAGCAGCTTAGGGTCCGAGAATTCACCCCTCCACTTT.

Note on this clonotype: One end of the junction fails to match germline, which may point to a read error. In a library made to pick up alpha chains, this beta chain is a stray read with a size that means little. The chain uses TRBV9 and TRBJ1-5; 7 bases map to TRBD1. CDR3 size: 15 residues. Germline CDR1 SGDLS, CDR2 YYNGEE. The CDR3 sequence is CASRRGTESNKPQHF. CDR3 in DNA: TGTGCCAGCAGACGGGGGACAGAAAGCAATAAGCCCCAGCATTTT.

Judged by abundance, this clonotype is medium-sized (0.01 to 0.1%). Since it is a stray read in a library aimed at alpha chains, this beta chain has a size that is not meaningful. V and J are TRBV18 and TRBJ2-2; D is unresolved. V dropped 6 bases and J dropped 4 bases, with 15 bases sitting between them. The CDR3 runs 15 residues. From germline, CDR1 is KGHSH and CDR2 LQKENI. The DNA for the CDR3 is TGTGCCAGCTCGCTAACTGGAGTGGCCACCGGGGAGCTGTTTTTT. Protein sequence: CASSLTGVATGELFF.

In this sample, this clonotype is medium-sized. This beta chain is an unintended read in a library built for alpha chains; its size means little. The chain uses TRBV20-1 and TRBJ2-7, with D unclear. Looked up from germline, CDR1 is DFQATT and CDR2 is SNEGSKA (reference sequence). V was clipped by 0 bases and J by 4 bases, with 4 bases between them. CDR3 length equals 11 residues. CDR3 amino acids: CSAREQYEQYF. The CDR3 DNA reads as TGCAGTGCTAGAGAACAGTACGAGCAGTACTTC.

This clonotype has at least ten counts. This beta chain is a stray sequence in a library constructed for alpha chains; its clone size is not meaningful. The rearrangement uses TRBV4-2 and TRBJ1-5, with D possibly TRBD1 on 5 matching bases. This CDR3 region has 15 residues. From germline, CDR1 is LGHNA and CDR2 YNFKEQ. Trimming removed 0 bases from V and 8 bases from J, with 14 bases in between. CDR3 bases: TGTGCCAGCAGCCAAGATTGGGGGTTGGAGAAGCCCCAGCATTTT. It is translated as CASSQDWGLEKPQHF.

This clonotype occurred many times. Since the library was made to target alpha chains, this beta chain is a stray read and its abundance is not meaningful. CDR3 sequence: CASSPTGTSGKGEQFF. CDR3 nucleotides: TGCGCCAGCAGCCCTACCGGGACTAGCGGGAAGGGTGAGCAGTTCTTC. This chain joins TRBV4-1 and TRBJ2-1; 13 bases fit TRBD2. V lost 4 bases and J lost 9; bases outside the gene matches: 9. The CDR3 spans 16 residues. Germline lookup yields CDR1 MGHRA and CDR2 YSYEKL.

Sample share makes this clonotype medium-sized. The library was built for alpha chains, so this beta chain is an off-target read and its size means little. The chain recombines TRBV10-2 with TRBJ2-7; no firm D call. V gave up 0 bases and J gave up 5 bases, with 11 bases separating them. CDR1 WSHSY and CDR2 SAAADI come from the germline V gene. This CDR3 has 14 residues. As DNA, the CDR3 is TGCGCCAGCAGTGAGTCGAACGACGCCAACGAGCAGTACTTC. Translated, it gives CASSESNDANEQYF.

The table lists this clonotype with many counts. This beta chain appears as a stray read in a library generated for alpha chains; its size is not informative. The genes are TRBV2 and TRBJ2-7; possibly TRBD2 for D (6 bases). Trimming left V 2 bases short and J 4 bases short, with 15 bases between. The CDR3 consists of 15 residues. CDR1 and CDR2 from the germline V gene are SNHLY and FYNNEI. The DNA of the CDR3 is TGTGCCAGCAGTGAATCTCCCGGGGGAGGATACGAGCAGTACTTC. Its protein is CASSESPGGGYEQYF.